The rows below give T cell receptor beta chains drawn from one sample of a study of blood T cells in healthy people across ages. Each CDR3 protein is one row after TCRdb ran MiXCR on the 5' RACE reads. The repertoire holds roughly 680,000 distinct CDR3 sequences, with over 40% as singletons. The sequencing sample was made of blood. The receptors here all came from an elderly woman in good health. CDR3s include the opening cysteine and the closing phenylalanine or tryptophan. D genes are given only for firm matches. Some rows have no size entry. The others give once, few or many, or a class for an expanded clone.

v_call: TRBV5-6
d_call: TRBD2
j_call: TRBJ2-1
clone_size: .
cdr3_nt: TGTGCCAGCAGCACGTCAGCGGGGGCAAGTTACAATGAGCAGTTCTTC
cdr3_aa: CASSTSAGASYNEQFF

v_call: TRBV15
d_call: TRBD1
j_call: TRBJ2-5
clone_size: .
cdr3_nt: TGTGCCACCAGCAGAGGGTCGGCAGGGGGCTTAGAGACCCAGTACTTC
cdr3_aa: CATSRGSAGGLETQYF

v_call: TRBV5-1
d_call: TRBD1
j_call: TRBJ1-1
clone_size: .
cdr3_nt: TGCGCCAGCAGCCCTCAGGGGGCAGGGGGTCTTACTGAAGCTTTCTTT
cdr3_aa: CASSPQGAGGLTEAFF

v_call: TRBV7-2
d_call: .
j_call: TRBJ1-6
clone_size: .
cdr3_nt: TGTGCCAGCAGCTTATACGGCTCACCCCTCCACTTT
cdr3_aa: CASSLYGSPLHF

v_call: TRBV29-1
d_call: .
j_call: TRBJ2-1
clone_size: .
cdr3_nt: TGCAGCGTCCGGGGCTTTGTACTTGAGCAGTTCTTC
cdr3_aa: CSVRGFVLEQFF

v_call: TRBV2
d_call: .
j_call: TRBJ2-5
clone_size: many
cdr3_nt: TGTGCCAGCAACCAAGAGAGGGAAGAGACCCAGTACTTC
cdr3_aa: CASNQEREETQYF

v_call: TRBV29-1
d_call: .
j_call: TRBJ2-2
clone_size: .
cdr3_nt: TGCAGCGGACAGAGGGCCGGGGAGCTGTTTTTT
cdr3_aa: CSGQRAGELFF

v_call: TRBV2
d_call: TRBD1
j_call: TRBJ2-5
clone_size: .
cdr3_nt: TGTGCCAGCAGTGAAGAGGCAGGGGGCGTGAAGACCCAGTACTTC
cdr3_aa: CASSEEAGGVKTQYF

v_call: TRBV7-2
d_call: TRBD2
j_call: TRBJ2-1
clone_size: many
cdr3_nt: TGTGCCAGCAGCTTTATGACTAGCCCCCTATCCTACAATGAGCAGTTCTTC
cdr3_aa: CASSFMTSPLSYNEQFF

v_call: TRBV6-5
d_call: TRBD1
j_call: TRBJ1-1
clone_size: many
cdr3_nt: TGTGCCAGCAGTTACGGGACAGGGGGCTTTACTGAAGCTTTCTTT
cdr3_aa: CASSYGTGGFTEAFF

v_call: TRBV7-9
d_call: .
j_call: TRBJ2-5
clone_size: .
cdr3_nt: TGTGCCAGCAGCTTAAATCTAGCGCCACAAGAGACCCAGTACTTC
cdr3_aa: CASSLNLAPQETQYF

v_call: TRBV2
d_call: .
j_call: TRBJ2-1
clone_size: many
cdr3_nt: TGTGCCAGCAGTGAAGCAGGGGGGGGCTCCTACAATGAGCAGTTCTTC
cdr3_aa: CASSEAGGGSYNEQFF

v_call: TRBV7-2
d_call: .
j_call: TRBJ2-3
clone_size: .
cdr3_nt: TGTGCCAGCAAAAGTACGGGGACTAGCACAGATACGCAGTATTTT
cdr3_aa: CASKSTGTSTDTQYF

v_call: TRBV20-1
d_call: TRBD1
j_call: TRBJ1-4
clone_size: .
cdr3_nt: TGCAGTGCCCAGGACAGGGTAGGAGAAAAACTGTTTTTT
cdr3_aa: CSAQDRVGEKLFF

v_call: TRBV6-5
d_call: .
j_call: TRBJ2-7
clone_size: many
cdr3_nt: TGTGCCAGCAGATCAACAGGGAACTACGAGCAGTACTTC
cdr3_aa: CASRSTGNYEQYF

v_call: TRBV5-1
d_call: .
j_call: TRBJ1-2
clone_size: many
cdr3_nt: TGCGCCAGCAGCTTGGAAAGTGTCCACTATGGCTACACCTTC
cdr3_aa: CASSLESVHYGYTF